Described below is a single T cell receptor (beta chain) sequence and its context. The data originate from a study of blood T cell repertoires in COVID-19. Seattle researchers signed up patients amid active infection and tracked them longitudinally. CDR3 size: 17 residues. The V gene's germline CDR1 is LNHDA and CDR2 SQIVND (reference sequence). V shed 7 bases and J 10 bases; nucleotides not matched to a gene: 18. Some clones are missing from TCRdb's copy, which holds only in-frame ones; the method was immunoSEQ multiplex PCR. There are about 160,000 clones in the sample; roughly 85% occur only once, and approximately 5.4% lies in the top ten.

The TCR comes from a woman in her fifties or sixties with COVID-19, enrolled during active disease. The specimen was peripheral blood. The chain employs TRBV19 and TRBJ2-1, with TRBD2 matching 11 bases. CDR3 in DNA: TGTGCCAGTATGGGACGGCTAGCGGGGGGCCCTCCGACGGAGCAGTTCTTC. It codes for CASMGRLAGGPPTEQFF. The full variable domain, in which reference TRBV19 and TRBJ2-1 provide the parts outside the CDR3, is DGGITQSPKYLFRKEGQNVTLSCEQNLNHDAMYWYRQDPGQGLRLIYYSQIVNDFQKGDIAEGYSVSREKKESFPLTVTSAQKNPTAFYLCASMGRLAGGPPTEQFFGPGTRLTVL.